The following is a T cell receptor (beta chain) sequence with its context. Germline CDR1 reads SGHRS; CDR2 reads YFSETQ. The CDR3 consists of 15 residues. The V end lost 2 bases, the J end lost 4 bases, and 13 bases lay between the germline ends. In the authors' workflow: The authors estimated nucleated cell counts from reference gene primer amplification. The method was immunoSEQ multiplex PCR; TCRdb's version includes in-frame clones alone and lacks a portion of them. The DNA was the basis for D and trimming; V, J and clone size are from that table. This repertoire shows about 180,000 clones, about 86% found once; its top ten account for less than 25%. These data come from a study of blood T cell repertoires in COVID-19.

The clonotype comes from a man between 65 and 79 years old with active or convalescent COVID-19. The sequencing input was peripheral blood. The chain uses TRBV5-1 and TRBJ2-1; possible D gene TRBD2, 5 bases. In DNA form, the CDR3 reads TGCGCCAGCAGCTTAACCGCGGGTCGGTACAATGAGCAGTTCTTC. It yields the protein CASSLTAGRYNEQFF.